These 32 T cell receptor beta chains were all obtained from the same sample, sequenced in a study of tissue T cells after allogeneic stem cell transplantation. Time point defined: mouse harvest day 14 after allogeneic transplant. Mouse grafts combined 10^7 T-cell-depleted bone marrow cells with 10^6 splenic CD5+ T cells. The method was immunoSEQ multiplex PCR; TCRdb's version includes in-frame clones alone and lacks a portion of them. Counted here are approximately 3,000 clones, 40% to 50% occurring once; the ten biggest clones make up about 33%. Sequencing was performed on gut tissue. These receptors originate from a female BALB/c mouse given C57BL/6 T cells with graft-versus-host disease after an allogeneic hematopoietic cell transplant.

This clone was detected a few times. Mouse gene names and germline throughout. CDR3 loop: CASSRDRYEQYF. The sequenced CDR3 bases are TGTGCCAGCAGCCGGGACAGATATGAACAGTAC. The chain is built from TRBV26 and TRBJ2-7; the match to TRBD1 covers 7 bases. Read data end 1 residue before the CDR3 end; the end is taken from the germline J gene. V shed 6 bases and J 4 bases; nucleotides not matched to a gene: 3. This CDR3 comprises 12 residues. CDR1 is KGHPV and CDR2 is FQNQEV in the germline V gene (reference sequence). The full variable domain, rest sourced from reference TRBV26 and TRBJ2-7, is NSKVIQTPRYLVKGQGQKAKMRCIPEKGHPVVFWYQQNKNNEFKFLINFQNQEVLQQIDMTEKRFSAECPSNSPCSLEIQSSEAGDSALYLCASSRDRYEQYFGPGTRLTVL.

In the case of this clone: Mouse germline and gene names are used. The CDR3 is cut off 1 residue early in the read; its end comes from the germline J gene. The chain joins TRBV26 to TRBJ2-5; 9 bases are a match to TRBD2. J gave up 6 bases and V 0 bases, and 4 bases lay outside the gene matches. The CDR3 is made up of 15 amino acids. Germline CDR1 KGHPV, CDR2 FQNQEV (reference sequence). Here the CDR3 reads CASSLSNWGEDTQYF. Incomplete CDR3 DNA: TGTGCCAGCAGTCTGTCGAACTGGGGGGAGGACACCCAGTAC.

As to this clone: The genes and germline here are from mouse. Coverage ceases 1 residue before the CDR3 finishes, and the germline J gene fills in the end. V gene TRBV14 combines with J gene TRBJ1-1, with D possibly TRBD1 on 5 matching bases. The V gene's germline CDR1 is SGHDT and CDR2 FRDEAV. V lost 1 base and J lost 1, with 5 bases in between. The CDR3 consists of 13 residues. Partial CDR3 DNA: TGTGCCAGCAGTTTCGGACAAAACACAGAAGTCTTC. Encoded protein: CASSFGQNTEVF. The whole CDR3 sequence reads CASSFGQNTEVFF.

As regards this clone: Genes here carry mouse names. The read stops 1 residue short of the end of the CDR3; the missing end is completed from the germline J gene. The J gene is TRBJ2-7, the V gene TRBV12-2; 9 bases align to TRBD1. The CDR3 extends over 14 amino acids. V lost 2 bases and J lost 4; bases outside the gene matches: 5. Germline V gives CDR1 SGHLS, CDR2 HYDKME. CDR3 protein: CASSPGTGTYEQYF. CDR3 DNA, as far as it was read: TGTGCCAGCTCTCCCGGGACAGGGACTTATGAACAGTAC.

This clone occurred once. Gene names are the mouse ones. The read terminates 1 residue before the CDR3 end, so the remaining end is supplied by the germline J gene. The chain recombines TRBV12-1 with TRBJ2-5, with 11 bases lining up with TRBD2. The trim removed 4 bases at V and 0 bases at J, leaving 5 bases unmatched. The length of the CDR3 is 16 residues. Per the germline V gene, CDR1 is SGHSN and CDR2 is HYEKVE. This chain's CDR3 is CASSPGDWGNQDTQYF. The CDR3 DNA, read in part, is TGTGCCAGCTCCCCGGGGGACTGGGGGAACCAAGACACCCAGTAC.

In its sample, this clone was seen a few times. The listed genes are named as in mouse. Sequencing ends 1 residue short of the CDR3 end; the germline J gene provides the rest. The rearrangement links TRBV2 to TRBJ2-7, with D perhaps being TRBD1 or TRBD2 (6 bases each). The germline V gene encodes CDR1 LGHNA and CDR2 YSYQKL. V was clipped by 0 bases and J by 6 bases, with 12 bases between them. The CDR3 extends over 14 amino acids. The CDR3 spells CASSQEVGASEQYF. The CDR3 DNA, read in part, is TGTGCCAGCAGCCAAGAAGTGGGGGCGAGTGAACAGTAC.

For this clone: The gene names here belong to mouse. Read sequence stops 1 residue before the CDR3 end, and the germline J gene provides the missing end. V gene TRBV26 combines with J gene TRBJ1-6; D uncertain. TRBJ1-6 is reported as an ORF; its role is uncertain. With 2 bases removed from V and 0 bases from J, the gap between germline ends came to 5 bases. The CDR3 contains 15 residues. Germline values: CDR1 KGHPV, CDR2 FQNQEV (reference sequence). Incomplete CDR3 DNA: TGTGCCAGCAGTCTGGACATTTCCTATAATTCGCCCCTCTAC. Translation gives CASSLDISYNSPLY. The entire CDR3 protein reads CASSLDISYNSPLYF.

Regarding this clone: The gene names given are mouse names. The sequenced fragment ends 1 residue before the CDR3 boundary, so the rest is inferred from the germline J gene. The chain recombines TRBV5 with TRBJ2-7; TRBD2 matches 11 bases. CDR3 size: 15 residues. Germline CDR1 reads LGHNA; CDR2 reads YNLKQL (reference sequence). Losses at the gene ends were 4 bases for V and 3 bases for J; bases not matched to a gene: 5. The CDR3 here is CASSPPGLGVYEQYF. The DNA read from the CDR3 is TGTGCCAGCAGCCCTCCGGGACTGGGGGTCTATGAACAGTAC.

This clone was picked up a small number of times. Mouse germline and gene names are used. The CDR3 end falls 1 residue outside the read, so it is completed with the germline J gene. This chain links TRBV12-1 with TRBJ2-7, with 10 nucleotides matching TRBD2. Germline values: CDR1 SGHSN, CDR2 HYEKVE. The CDR3 runs 12 residues. V lost 3 bases to trimming and J lost 6 bases; unmatched junction nucleotides: 1. The sequenced CDR3 bases are TGTGCCAGCTCTGGACTGGGGGTTGAACAGTAC. It codes for CASSGLGVEQY. In full, the CDR3 reads CASSGLGVEQYF.

Notes on this clone: Genes and germline come from the mouse. Read coverage stops 1 residue before the CDR3 terminus; the germline J gene supplies the remainder. The genes are TRBV3 and TRBJ1-3; D unresolved. Germline values: CDR1 SNHLY, CDR2 FYNGKV (reference sequence). Trimming took 5 bases from V and 0 from J, leaving 8 bases between them. The length of the CDR3 is 14 residues. The covered CDR3 bases are TGTGCCAGCAGCGTACAAATTTCTGGAAATACGCTCTAT. The encoded protein is CASSVQISGNTLY. In full, the CDR3 is CASSVQISGNTLYF.

As to this clone: Mouse names are used for the genes. The sequence runs out 1 residue before the end of the CDR3; the remainder is reconstructed from the germline J gene. This chain links TRBV3 with TRBJ2-1; TRBD2 aligns across 7 bases. This CDR3 comprises 15 residues. CDR1 and CDR2 (germline): SNHLY, FYNGKV (reference sequence). Trimming cost V 4 bases and J 0 bases; bases outside gene matches: 3. The CDR3 bases that were read are TGTGCCAGCAGCTACGACTGGGATAACTATGCTGAGCAGTTC. Translating it yields CASSYDWDNYAEQF. The whole CDR3 sequence is CASSYDWDNYAEQFF. The variable domain in full, completed from reference TRBV3 and TRBJ2-1, reads GPKVLQIPSHQIIDMGQMVTLNCDPVSNHLYFYWYKQILGQQMEFLVNFYNGKVMEKSKLFKDQFSVERPDGSYFTLKIQPTALEDSAVYFCASSYDWDNYAEQFFGPGTRLTVL.

This clone was detected only a few times. The genes and germline here are from mouse. Read coverage stops 1 residue before the CDR3 terminus; the germline J gene supplies the remainder. The J gene is TRBJ2-7, the V gene TRBV5, with 12 nucleotides matching TRBD2. Germline V gives CDR1 LGHNA, CDR2 YNLKQL (reference sequence). This CDR3 spans 14 amino acids. V dropped 4 bases and J dropped 4; count of bases not matched to a gene: 2. The sequenced part of the CDR3 DNA is TGTGCCAGCAGCCCGACTGGGGGGGCGTATGAACAGTAC. Translation gives CASSPTGGAYEQY. The full CDR3 sequence reads CASSPTGGAYEQYF.

Within the sample, this clone is medium-sized. Gene labels here are mouse ones. The DNA ends 1 residue before the CDR3 does, and the rest of the CDR3 is filled in from the germline J gene. The V and J genes are TRBV26 and TRBJ2-7; 10 bases fit TRBD1. The ends lost 6 bases at V and 7 bases at J; junction bases unmatched: 6. The CDR3 spans 13 residues. Per germline, CDR1 KGHPV and CDR2 FQNQEV (reference sequence). CDR3 DNA (partial): TGTGCCAGCAGCCGTGACAGGGGGCGGGAACAGTAC. This translates into CASSRDRGREQY. The full CDR3 is CASSRDRGREQYF.

This clone was detected only a few times. Genes and germline come from the mouse. Coverage ceases 1 residue before the CDR3 finishes, and the germline J gene fills in the end. This sequence joins TRBV4 and TRBJ1-4; the D gene is possibly TRBD1 (5 bases). CDR1 is LGHDT and CDR2 is YNNKQL in the germline V gene (reference sequence). V shed 5 bases and J shed 4 bases, with 11 bases lying between them. The CDR3 consists of 14 residues. The CDR3 DNA, read in part, is TGTGCCAGCAGCCTGACGGGGGTCAACGAAAGATTATTT. Translating it yields CASSLTGVNERLF. The whole CDR3 protein reads CASSLTGVNERLFF.

As to this clone: Germline and genes: mouse. The sequence runs out 1 residue before the end of the CDR3; the remainder is reconstructed from the germline J gene. This chain joins TRBV29 and TRBJ2-2; D possibly uses TRBD1 or TRBD2 (6 bases each). This CDR3 region has 13 residues. Between the trimmed V and J ends, which lost 4 bases and 4 bases, there was a span of 7 bases. The germline V gene encodes CDR1 MSHET and CDR2 SYDVDS. The DNA read from the CDR3 is TGTGCTAGCAGTTGGGGGCGCACCGGGCAGCTCTAC. Translated: CASSWGRTGQLY. The full-length CDR3 reads as CASSWGRTGQLYF.

This clone was detected a few times. Genes and germline come from the mouse. The read comes to an end 1 residue before the CDR3 does, leaving the germline J gene to fill in the end. The rearrangement uses TRBV3 and TRBJ2-7; D might be TRBD1 (6 bases). CDR1 and CDR2 from the germline V gene are SNHLY and FYNGKV (reference sequence). The CDR3 is made up of 15 amino acids. With 2 bases removed from V and 0 bases from J, the gap between germline ends came to 11 bases. The sequenced part of the CDR3 DNA is TGTGCCAGCAGCTTATGGCAGGGGCCCTCCTATGAACAGTAC. Residues: CASSLWQGPSYEQY. The full CDR3 is CASSLWQGPSYEQYF.

Sample share makes this clone medium-sized (0.01 to 0.1%). Mouse gene names apply. Sequencing ends 1 residue short of the CDR3 end; the germline J gene provides the rest. The chain combines TRBV5 with TRBJ2-7, with 10 bases aligning to TRBD1. The CDR3 runs 14 residues. V was clipped by 5 bases and J by 4 bases; unmatched bases: 5. Germline values: CDR1 LGHNA, CDR2 YNLKQL (reference sequence). This CDR3 is CASSVRDRGYEQYF. Incomplete CDR3 DNA: TGTGCCAGCAGCGTCCGGGACAGGGGTTATGAACAGTAC.

By sample share, this clone is large. The listed genes are named as in mouse. The sequence runs out 1 residue before the end of the CDR3; the remainder is reconstructed from the germline J gene. This chain links TRBV13-1 with TRBJ2-7, with 7 bases fitting TRBD1. Germline V CDR1 and CDR2: NSHNY, SYGAGN. The CDR3 extends over 13 amino acids. V lost 4 bases and J lost 0; bases outside the gene matches: 1. Here the CDR3 reads CASSPGGSYEQYF. Partial CDR3 DNA: TGTGCCAGCAGTCCAGGGGGCTCCTATGAACAGTAC.

A remark on this clone: The gene names given are mouse names. The sequence runs out 1 residue before the end of the CDR3; the remainder is reconstructed from the germline J gene. The V and J genes are TRBV26 and TRBJ2-2; a possible D gene is TRBD1 (6 bases). Between the trimmed V and J ends, which lost 7 bases and 0 bases, there was a span of 9 bases. The germline V gene encodes CDR1 KGHPV and CDR2 FQNQEV (reference sequence). CDR3 length equals 14 residues. The CDR3 sequence is CASKTGANTGQLYF. The DNA read from the CDR3 is TGTGCCAGCAAGACAGGTGCAAACACCGGGCAGCTCTAC.

This clone was detected only once. Each gene name is a mouse one. The sequenced fragment ends 1 residue before the CDR3 boundary, so the rest is inferred from the germline J gene. J is TRBJ2-4 and V is TRBV13-2, with TRBD1 identical over 7 bases. Germline V lookup: CDR1 NNHNN, CDR2 SYGAGS (reference sequence). V gave up 5 bases and J gave up 6 bases; unmatched junction bases: 6. The CDR3 consists of 13 residues. The sequenced CDR3 bases are TGTGCCAGCGGCGACAGGGAACGGAACACCTTGTAC. This codes for CASGDRERNTLY. The entire CDR3 reads CASGDRERNTLYF.

In regard to this clone: A single base separates this from a much larger clone, so it may be a read error. Germline and genes: mouse. The CDR3 extends 1 residue past the end of the read, so its final part is completed from the germline J gene. The sample carries other DNA sequences with the same CDR3. This chain joins TRBV26 and TRBJ2-4; TRBD2 matches 9 bases. J lost 0 bases, V lost 3 bases, and 1 base had no gene match. Germline loops: CDR1 KGHPV, CDR2 FQNQEV (reference sequence). The CDR3 spans 15 residues. The covered CDR3 bases are TGTGCCAGCAGTCTCGGACTGGGGAGTCAAAACACCTTGTAC. This encodes CASSLGLGSQNTLY. The full CDR3 protein reads CASSLGLGSQNTLYF.

With regard to this clone: The gene names here belong to mouse. The CDR3 end is not reached by the read, which stops 1 residue before it; the germline J gene fills it in. V is TRBV26 and J is TRBJ2-1; TRBD1 is a possible D gene (6 bases). V lost 4 bases to trimming and J lost 7 bases, with 11 bases between them. The CDR3 is made up of 13 amino acids. Germline V gene sequence: CDR1 KGHPV, CDR2 FQNQEV (reference sequence). Partial CDR3 DNA: TGTGCCAGCAGTCGGGGACAAAAAGCTGAGCAGTTC. Its translation is CASSRGQKAEQF. In full, the CDR3 is CASSRGQKAEQFF.

About this clone itself: One end of the junction varies from germline; a read error may be responsible. The gene names given are mouse names. The observed sequence ends 1 residue before the CDR3 terminus, with the missing tail filled in from the germline J gene. The J gene is TRBJ2-7, the V gene TRBV13-3, with 8 bases fitting TRBD2. CDR3 size: 16 residues. The germline V gene has CDR1 NNHDY and CDR2 SYVADS. The CDR3 sequence: CASRDGLGVSSYEQYF. CDR3 DNA (partial): TGTGCCAGCAGGGATGGACTGGGTGTAAGCTCCTATGAACAGTAC.

Of note for this clone: Gene labels here are mouse ones. The read terminates 1 residue before the CDR3 end, so the remaining end is supplied by the germline J gene. The rearrangement uses TRBV2 and TRBJ1-1; TRBD1 matches 7 bases. V trimming: 0 bases; J trimming: 0 bases; junction bases outside the gene matches: 4. Looked up from germline, CDR1 is LGHNA and CDR2 is YSYQKL. The length of the CDR3 is 16 residues. CDR3 DNA (partial): TGTGCCAGCAGCCAAGAAAGGGACAGCCCAAACACAGAAGTCTTC. Protein product: CASSQERDSPNTEVF. The entire CDR3 protein is CASSQERDSPNTEVFF.

This clone counts as medium-sized. Gene labels here are mouse ones. CDR3 DNA (partial): TGTGCCAGCAGCTGGACAGGGTATGAACAGTAC. This encodes CASSWTGYEQY. The CDR3 in its entirety is CASSWTGYEQYF. This chain joins TRBV4 and TRBJ2-7; 8 positions agree with TRBD1. The sequenced fragment ends 1 residue before the CDR3 boundary, so the rest is inferred from the germline J gene. Per the germline V gene, CDR1 is LGHDT and CDR2 is YNNKQL (reference sequence). CDR3 length equals 12 residues. V was pared by 4 bases and J by 4 bases, with 0 bases of the junction left unmatched.

Points on this clone: The gene names given are mouse names. The missing CDR3 end, 1 residue past where the read stops, is filled in from the germline J gene. The chain combines TRBV5 with TRBJ2-5; D might be TRBD1 or TRBD2, each matching 6 bases. The CDR3 has 16 amino acids. Trimming removed 0 bases from V and 3 bases from J, with 13 bases in between. Germline assignment: CDR1 LGHNA and CDR2 YNLKQL (reference sequence). The covered CDR3 bases are TGTGCCAGCAGCCAAGATTGGGGGCGAGGGCAAGACACCCAGTAC. Translation gives CASSQDWGRGQDTQY. The full CDR3 reads CASSQDWGRGQDTQYF.

In regard to this clone: The genes are named according to mouse. The read terminates 1 residue before the CDR3 end, so the remaining end is supplied by the germline J gene. The chain is built from TRBV13-3 and TRBJ2-5, with a weak D call TRBD1 (6 bases). The CDR3 consists of 15 residues. Germline CDR1 NNHDY, CDR2 SYVADS. Trimming left V 2 bases short and J 2 bases short, with 12 bases between. The CDR3 protein is CASSEGRGGQDTQYF. The CDR3 DNA, read in part, is TGTGCCAGCAGTGAAGGCAGGGGAGGCCAAGACACCCAGTAC. Full variable domain (outside the CDR3, taken from reference TRBV13-3 and TRBJ2-5): EAAVTQSPRSKVAVTGGKVTLSCHQTNNHDYMYWYRQDTGHGLRLIHYSYVADSTEKGDIPDGYKASRPSQENFSLILELASLSQTAVYFCASSEGRGGQDTQYFGPGTRLLVL.

For this clone: The gene names here belong to mouse. The CDR3 goes on 1 residue after the read ends, and that part is filled in from the germline J gene. The chain carries TRBV16 and TRBJ2-5; 8 positions agree with TRBD1. In germline, CDR1 is SGHSA, CDR2 FRNQAP. This CDR3 spans 15 amino acids. V lost 1 base and J lost 0; bases outside the gene matches: 0. This CDR3 reads CASSLGDRNQDTQYF. The sequenced CDR3 bases are TGTGCAAGCAGCTTAGGGGACAGGAACCAAGACACCCAGTAC.

A note on this clone: Genes and germline are mouse. CDR3 bases read: TGTGCCAGCAGTCTAATGGGCACCCAGTAC. The encoded protein is CASSLMGTQY. The whole CDR3 sequence reads CASSLMGTQYF. The chain carries TRBV26 and TRBJ2-5, with D hard to call. The read ends 1 residue before the CDR3 terminus; that terminus is restored from the germline J gene. Trimming shortened V by 3 bases and J by 8 bases, and 6 bases separated the two germline ends. Germline V gene sequence: CDR1 KGHPV, CDR2 FQNQEV (reference sequence). This CDR3 contains 11 residues.

Of note for this clone: The listed genes are named as in mouse. Read coverage stops 1 residue before the CDR3 terminus; the germline J gene supplies the remainder. The genes are TRBV23 and TRBJ1-4; TRBD1 is the table's D call, not checked against the DNA. The V gene's germline CDR1 is KGHTA and CDR2 FQNQQP. CDR3 size: 14 residues. The chain's CDR3 is CSSSHPGGHERLFF. The CDR3 DNA, read in part, is TGCTCCAGCAGTCATCCAGGGGGCCACGAAAGATTATTT.

Worth noting for this clone: Gene and germline names: mouse. The missing CDR3 end, 1 residue past where the read stops, is filled in from the germline J gene. The V gene is TRBV12-1, the J gene TRBJ1-6, with TRBD1 matching over 8 bases. TRBJ1-6 is an open reading frame, and its role is uncertain. From germline, CDR1 is SGHSN and CDR2 HYEKVE. The CDR3 is made up of 15 amino acids. The V and J ends lost 2 bases and 7 bases, in that order; junction bases with no gene match: 6. The CDR3 protein is CASSHGQGRNSPLYF. Incomplete CDR3 DNA: TGTGCCAGCTCTCACGGACAGGGCAGGAATTCGCCCCTCTAC.

About this clone: Germline and genes: mouse. The sequence runs out 1 residue before the end of the CDR3; the remainder is reconstructed from the germline J gene. V and J are TRBV2 and TRBJ2-1; TRBD2 agrees at 9 bases. Germline V lookup: CDR1 LGHNA, CDR2 YSYQKL. The trim removed 3 bases at V and 3 bases at J, leaving 3 bases unmatched. CDR3 length: 15 amino acids. Incomplete CDR3 DNA: TGTGCCAGCAGCCATCGACTGGGGGTCTATGCTGAGCAGTTC. It specifies CASSHRLGVYAEQF. The full-length CDR3 reads as CASSHRLGVYAEQFF.